One and the same sample provided the 19 T cell receptor beta chains below, sequenced in a study of T cells in women clearing cervical HPV infection (dated by TCRdb to between 2017 and 2018). The library was obtained by the immunoSEQ multiplex PCR assay. TCRdb limited this immuneACCESS table to in-frame rearrangements with V and J called. A share of clones is missing; checked studies link under half to unresolved V genes, and the rest is unexplained. The sample's clone listing holds fewer than 35,000 clones. About 6.8% of the sample goes to the ten largest clones. Sequencing input: blood buffy coat. These receptors originate from a woman aged 18 to 75 with a cervical HPV16 infection that either progressed to CIN3+ or cleared (not recorded which).

A remark on this clone: The read ends 3 residues shy of where the CDR3 ends; the end is completed using the germline J gene. The genes are TRBV7-9 and TRBJ1-4; 8 nucleotides align to TRBD1. The CDR3 is 14 amino acids. Germline assignment: CDR1 SEHNR and CDR2 FQNEAQ (reference sequence). J lost 8 bases, V lost 5 bases, and 7 bases had no gene match. The CDR3 region is CASSQGQDREKLFF. The part of the CDR3 DNA that was read is TGTGCCAGCAGCCAGGGACAGGACCGAGAAAAA. The entire variable domain, with the rest obtained from reference TRBV7-9 and TRBJ1-4, is as follows: DTGVSQNPRHKITKRGQNVTFRCDPISEHNRLYWYRQTLGQGPEFLTYFQNEAQLEKSRLLSDRFSAERPKGSFSTLEIQRTEQGDSAMYLCASSQGQDREKLFFGSGTQLSVL.

Points on this clone: The read gets to within 3 residues of the CDR3 end, and the germline J gene fills in the rest. V gene TRBV23-1 combines with J gene TRBJ1-4; D gene ambiguous. Being an ORF, TRBV23-1 has a function that is uncertain. V lost 6 bases and J 0 bases, leaving 8 bases between the germline ends. This CDR3 has 14 amino acids. The sequenced part of the CDR3 DNA is TGCGCCAGCAGATCGTCTTCAACTAATGAAAAA. Translating it yields CASRSSSTNEK. The whole CDR3 protein reads CASRSSSTNEKLFF.

This clone is deemed medium-sized by its frequency. The CDR3 extends 3 residues past the end of the read, so its final part is completed from the germline J gene. The chain carries TRBV5-1 and TRBJ1-2; D possibly corresponds to TRBD1 (6 bases). Germline V lookup: CDR1 SGHRS, CDR2 YFSETQ. The CDR3 sequence is 13 residues long. The part of the CDR3 DNA that was read is TGCGCCAGCAGCCCAGAGAACCGGGACAGC. Translation: CASSPENRDS. In full, the CDR3 reads CASSPENRDSYTF.

Regarding this clone: Coverage ceases 3 residues before the CDR3 finishes, and the germline J gene fills in the end. The V and J genes are TRBV19 and TRBJ2-4; 7 bases map to TRBD1. Germline loops: CDR1 LNHDA, CDR2 SQIVND (reference sequence). The CDR3 contains 12 residues. CDR3 amino acids: CASSIETGVQYF. The sequenced part of the CDR3 DNA is TGTGCCAGTAGTATCGAAACAGGGGTT.

Remarks on this clone: The read ends 3 residues shy of where the CDR3 ends; the end is completed using the germline J gene. This rearrangement joins TRBV7-2 to TRBJ2-3, with 8 bases aligning to TRBD2. CDR3 length equals 14 residues. Germline V gene lookup returns CDR1 SGHTA and CDR2 FQGNSA. CDR3 residues: CASSPREGRETQYF. The DNA read from the CDR3 is TGTGCCAGCAGCCCCCGGGAGGGCAGGGAGACG. Full variable domain (remainder filled in from reference TRBV7-2 and TRBJ2-3): GAGVSQSPSNKVTEKGKDVELRCDPISGHTALYWYRQSLGQGLEFLIYFQGNSAPDKSGLPSDRFSAERTGGSVSTLTIQRTQQEDSAVYLCASSPREGRETQYFGPGTRLTVL.

Comments on this clone: The read terminates 3 residues before the CDR3 end, so the remaining end is supplied by the germline J gene. The J gene is TRBJ2-3, the V gene TRBV20-1, with a tentative D call TRBD1 (6 bases). The CDR3 extends over 14 amino acids. Germline CDR1 reads DFQATT; CDR2 reads SNEGSKA (reference sequence). V was pared by 5 bases and J by 5 bases, with 17 bases between. CDR3 DNA, as far as it was read: TGCAGTGCTTCCCCGCCCCAACAGGGAGATACG. It encodes CSASPPQQGDT. The whole CDR3 region reads CSASPPQQGDTQYF.

On this clone: The read gets to within 3 residues of the CDR3 end, and the germline J gene fills in the rest. The V gene is TRBV20-1, the J gene TRBJ1-5; 8 nucleotides line up with TRBD1. The CDR3 extends over 15 amino acids. Germline lookup yields CDR1 DFQATT and CDR2 SNEGSKA (reference sequence). The junction had 13 bases not matched to a gene; V was cut back by 5 bases and J by 7 bases. The CDR3 sequence: CSASPGQGVWQPQHF. The CDR3 DNA, read in part, is TGCAGTGCTTCCCCAGGACAGGGTGTTTGGCAGCCC.

Worth noting for this clone: The read falls 3 residues short of the CDR3 end, and the missing part is taken from the germline J gene. This chain uses TRBV20-1 with TRBJ2-5; 11 bases map to TRBD1. V trimming: 4 bases; J trimming: 7 bases; junction bases outside the gene matches: 11. Germline lookup yields CDR1 DFQATT and CDR2 SNEGSKA (reference sequence). This CDR3 region has 15 residues. The CDR3 reads CSATKDRGLGGTQYF. CDR3 bases read: TGCAGTGCTACCAAGGACAGGGGGCTTGGTGGGACC.

Details on this clone: The CDR3 end falls 3 residues outside the read, so it is completed with the germline J gene. The chain combines TRBV19 with TRBJ2-2, with D maybe TRBD1 (6 bases). The CDR3 consists of 15 residues. Per the germline V gene, CDR1 is LNHDA and CDR2 is SQIVND (reference sequence). CDR3 DNA, as far as it was read: TGTGCCAGTAGCGACAGGCCCTCTGGGGCCAACGTG. Translation gives CASSDRPSGANV. The entire CDR3 protein is CASSDRPSGANVLFF.

With regard to this clone: The read comes to an end 3 residues before the CDR3 does, leaving the germline J gene to fill in the end. This chain uses TRBV7-2 with TRBJ1-2; the D is unclear. The CDR3 is 14 residues long. The V end was cut by 2 bases, the J end by 2 bases, with 9 bases between. CDR1 SGHTA and CDR2 FQGNSA come from the germline V gene. CDR3 sequence reads: CASSLRSENYGYTF. The part of the CDR3 DNA that was read is TGTGCCAGCAGCTTAAGGTCAGAGAACTATGGC.

A note on this clone: The CDR3 end is not reached by the read, which stops 3 residues before it; the germline J gene fills it in. V usage is TRBV19 and J usage is TRBJ1-1; D unresolved. The V and J ends lost 7 bases and 4 bases respectively, with 13 bases between them. Germline V gene lookup returns CDR1 LNHDA and CDR2 SQIVND (reference sequence). The CDR3 totals 13 residues. The sequenced part of the CDR3 DNA is TGTGCCAGTACCGGTTTCAGCGCCACTGAA. This gives the protein CASTGFSATE. The whole CDR3 sequence reads CASTGFSATEAFF.

CDR3 residues: CASSGTGVGQYF. Partial CDR3 DNA: TGTGCCAGCAGCGGGACAGGGGTTGGT. The gene calls are TRBV2 and TRBJ2-4, with 10 bases fitting TRBD1. The CDR3 end lies 3 residues beyond the end of the read and is filled in from the germline J gene. CDR3 size: 12 residues. CDR1 and CDR2 (germline): SNHLY, FYNNEI.

The CDR3 loop is CASRLGQNNQPQHF. The covered CDR3 bases are TGTGCCAGCAGGCTGGGACAGAACAATCAGCCC. The V and J genes are TRBV6-2 or TRBV6-3 and TRBJ1-5, with 7 bases lining up with TRBD1. From the germline J gene comes the end of the CDR3, since the read stops 3 residues before it. Germline CDR1 is MNHEY and CDR2 is SVGEGT. V was pared by 6 bases and J by 3 bases, with 5 bases of the junction left unmatched. There are 14 residues in the CDR3.

A note on this clone: The sequence runs out 3 residues before the end of the CDR3; the remainder is reconstructed from the germline J gene. The J gene is TRBJ1-1, the V gene TRBV19, with D perhaps matching TRBD1 (5 bases). Germline assignment: CDR1 LNHDA and CDR2 SQIVND (reference sequence). Trimming stripped 6 bases from V and 1 base from J, with 15 bases between. The CDR3 is 15 residues long. The CDR3 is CASRSLFRGNTEAFF. The part of the CDR3 DNA that was read is TGTGCCAGTAGGAGTTTATTTAGGGGGAACACTGAA.

Note on this clone: The CDR3 end lies 3 residues beyond the end of the read and is filled in from the germline J gene. The chain recombines TRBV13 with TRBJ1-1; 8 bases map to TRBD1. CDR1 PRHDT and CDR2 FYEKMQ come from the germline V gene (reference sequence). CDR3 length equals 13 residues. J was trimmed by 6 bases and V by 2 bases; bases with no gene match: 2. Partial CDR3 DNA: TGTGCCAGCAGCTTATCAGGGGGCTCTGAA. Translated, it gives CASSLSGGSE. The CDR3 in full is CASSLSGGSEAFF.

Details on this clone: The CDR3 end is not reached by the read, which stops 3 residues before it; the germline J gene fills it in. The chain carries TRBV16 and TRBJ1-3, with D tentatively TRBD1 (6 bases). Trimming shortened V by 2 bases and J by 1 base, and 6 bases separated the two germline ends. Per the germline V gene, CDR1 is KGHSY and CDR2 is FQNENV. This CDR3 spans 14 amino acids. Incomplete CDR3 DNA: TGTGCCAGCAGCCAAACAGGGTCTGGAAACACC. Its translation is CASSQTGSGNT. The whole CDR3 reads CASSQTGSGNTIYF.

The CDR3 bases that were read are TGTGCCAGCTCACCACCAGTTAGCCTTCCGGGGGAGACC. Translation gives CASSPPVSLPGET. The whole CDR3 is CASSPPVSLPGETQYF. The chain recombines TRBV18 with TRBJ2-5; D might be TRBD2 (5 bases). The read ends 3 residues early relative to the CDR3; the germline J gene fills the gap. Germline CDR1 reads KGHSH; CDR2 reads LQKENI. This CDR3 has 16 amino acids. V dropped 0 bases and J dropped 5 bases, with 16 bases sitting between them.

Of note for this clone: Coverage ceases 3 residues before the CDR3 finishes, and the germline J gene fills in the end. The chain combines TRBV5-6 with TRBJ1-1, with D possibly matching TRBD1 (5 bases). CDR3 length: 11 amino acids. Per germline, CDR1 SGHDT and CDR2 YYEEEE. Trimming took off 2 bases at V and 7 bases at J, with 6 bases between the two ends. The CDR3 DNA, read in part, is TGTGCCAGCAGCTTCCAGGGTGAA. This encodes CASSFQGE. The complete CDR3 protein is CASSFQGEAFF. Full variable domain (remainder filled in from reference TRBV5-6 and TRBJ1-1): DAGVTQSPTHLIKTRGQQVTLRCSPKSGHDTVSWYQQALGQGPQFIFQYYEEEERQRGNFPDRFSGHQFPNYSSELNVNALLLGDSALYLCASSFQGEAFFGQGTRLTVV.

Concerning this clone: The CDR3 extends 3 residues past the end of the read, so its final part is completed from the germline J gene. V usage is TRBV7-6 and J usage is TRBJ2-1; 8 positions match TRBD2. Germline V gene lookup returns CDR1 SGHVS and CDR2 FNYEAQ. Trimming at V came to 3 bases and at J to 4 bases, leaving 8 bases not matched to a gene. This CDR3 comprises 16 residues. The part of the CDR3 DNA that was read is TGTGCCAGCAGCTTTGGAGCGGGGGTCGGGTACAATGAG. Amino acids: CASSFGAGVGYNE. The full CDR3 sequence reads CASSFGAGVGYNEQFF.